The entry that follows covers one TCR beta chain sequence. The antigen is undetermined. Amplified TCR beta CDR3 regions derived from RNA transcripts. With the HTBI primer set, the TCR CDR3 went through a first round of RT-PCR. TCRdb re-called the multiplex PCR reads through MiXCR, storing one row per CDR3 protein. Of a few hundred thousand distinct CDR3 sequences in the sample, around 14% are singletons; the top ten hold roughly 7.3%. These data are taken from a study of T cells in Graves' hyperthyroidism and ophthalmopathy. Germline V lookup: CDR1 SEHNR, CDR2 FQNEAQ (reference sequence). V lost 4 bases and J lost 5; bases outside the gene matches: 8. The CDR3 sequence is 15 residues long. PBMCs came from more than 9.5 ml fresh peripheral blood. Study results and limitations: Blood also held most thyroid clonotypes expanded beyond 0.001.

The source material was blood. The genes are TRBV7-9 and TRBJ1-1; 9 bases agree with TRBD1. This TCR was recovered from a young woman with Graves' hyperthyroidism. The CDR3 DNA sequence: TGTGCCAGCAGCTCCCGGGACAGGGCTTGGACTGAAGCTTTCTTT. This gives the protein CASSSRDRAWTEAFF. Using reference TRBV7-9 and TRBJ1-1 for the parts outside the CDR3, the full variable domain is DTGVSQNPRHKITKRGQNVTFRCDPISEHNRLYWYRQTLGQGPEFLTYFQNEAQLEKSRLLSDRFSAERPKGSFSTLEIQRTEQGDSAMYLCASSSRDRAWTEAFFGQGTRLTVV.